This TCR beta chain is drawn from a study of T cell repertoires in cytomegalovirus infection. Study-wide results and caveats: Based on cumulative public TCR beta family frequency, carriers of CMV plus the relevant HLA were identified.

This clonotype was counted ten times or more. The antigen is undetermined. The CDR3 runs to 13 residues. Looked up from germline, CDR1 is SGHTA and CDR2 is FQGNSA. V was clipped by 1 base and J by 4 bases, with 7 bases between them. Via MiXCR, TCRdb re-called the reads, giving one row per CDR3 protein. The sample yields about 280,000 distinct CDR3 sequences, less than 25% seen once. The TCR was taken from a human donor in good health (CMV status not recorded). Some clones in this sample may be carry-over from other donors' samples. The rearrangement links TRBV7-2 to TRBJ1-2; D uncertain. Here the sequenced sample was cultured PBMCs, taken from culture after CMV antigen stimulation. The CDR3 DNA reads TGTGCCAGCAGCTTAGGGCAGACCTATGGCTACACCTTC. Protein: CASSLGQTYGYTF.